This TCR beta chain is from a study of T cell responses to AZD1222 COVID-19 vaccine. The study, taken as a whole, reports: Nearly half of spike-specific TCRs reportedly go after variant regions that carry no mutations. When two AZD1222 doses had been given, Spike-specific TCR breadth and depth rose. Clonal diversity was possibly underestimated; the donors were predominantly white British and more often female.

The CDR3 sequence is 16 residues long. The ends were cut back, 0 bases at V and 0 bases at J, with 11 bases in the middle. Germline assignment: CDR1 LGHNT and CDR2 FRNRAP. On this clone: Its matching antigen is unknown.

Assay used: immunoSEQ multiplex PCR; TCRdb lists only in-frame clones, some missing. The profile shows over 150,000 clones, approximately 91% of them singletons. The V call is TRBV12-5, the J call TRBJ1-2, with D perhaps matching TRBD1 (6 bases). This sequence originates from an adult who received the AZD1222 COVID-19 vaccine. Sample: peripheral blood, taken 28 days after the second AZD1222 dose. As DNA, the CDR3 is TGTGCTAGTGGTTTGGTGACAGGAGGAGCTAACTATGGCTACACCTTC. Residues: CASGLVTGGANYGYTF.